This is a list of T cell receptor beta chains from one sample in a study of CD8 T cells in Susac syndrome. Via MiXCR, TCRdb re-called the immunoSEQ multiplex PCR reads, giving one row per CDR3 protein. The sample lists around 220,000 distinct CDR3 sequences, around 90% occurring once. Sequenced sample: CD8+ T cells from PBMCs. The receptors originated from a human donor with multiple sclerosis. Each CDR3 is given with its conserved first and last residue. The D gene is left open where the match is weak.

j_call v_call d_call cdr3_aa
TRBJ2-7 TRBV11-2 NA CASSPSAVGHEQYF
TRBJ2-1 TRBV18 NA CASSPPRSGGGEQFF
TRBJ2-5 TRBV6-6 NA CASSYLSVVGETQYF
TRBJ2-1 TRBV30 TRBD2 CAWTAGGIGEQFF
TRBJ1-2 TRBV5-1 NA CASSWDTYGYTF
TRBJ1-1 TRBV5-1 NA CASSLDFNLNTEAFF
TRBJ1-1 TRBV7-8 TRBD1 CASRVKDGQGVTEAFF
TRBJ1-1 TRBV29-1 NA CSGMLQGGNTEAFF
TRBJ2-3 TRBV2 NA CASRGVPSTDTQYF
TRBJ1-1 TRBV11-1 NA CASSSWASEAFF
TRBJ2-2 TRBV4-3 NA CASSQGTMTGELFF
TRBJ2-1 TRBV14 NA CASSQDFGGSGQFF
TRBJ1-1 TRBV5-1 NA CASSSDSPRVTEAFF
TRBJ2-2 TRBV7-8 TRBD2 CASSLADAGGTYTGELFF
TRBJ1-3 TRBV5-6 NA CASSFMAGNTIYF
TRBJ1-1 TRBV7-9 NA CASSLLRSGRSEAFF
TRBJ2-1 TRBV29-1 TRBD1 CSVEGVATRDRDFKNNEQFF
TRBJ2-2 TRBV29-1 TRBD2 CSVGGGSLTGELFF
TRBJ2-5 TRBV27 TRBD1 CASSPGTGETQYF
TRBJ2-5 TRBV12-3/TRBV12-4 NA CASSLGGGHETQYF
TRBJ2-7 TRBV7-8 TRBD2 CASSLTAGGDEQYF
TRBJ1-1 TRBV15 NA CATSGQRGKNTEAFF
TRBJ2-5 TRBV7-3 TRBD2 CASSPSAPTSGGAFETQYF
TRBJ2-7 TRBV27 NA CASRDSYEQYF
TRBJ1-1 TRBV7-8 NA CASSLLGTTTEAFF
TRBJ2-3 TRBV2 NA CASSGPSRDTQYF
TRBJ1-5 TRBV6-2/TRBV6-3 NA CASSYSMGWQPQHF
TRBJ1-2 TRBV7-9 TRBD1 CASSLWTGPSYGYTF
TRBJ1-1 TRBV6-2/TRBV6-3 NA CASSYKGEAFF
TRBJ2-1 TRBV12-3/TRBV12-4 TRBD1 CASSFGTGVDEQFF
TRBJ1-1 TRBV20-1 NA CSAVHINTEAFF
TRBJ1-4 TRBV7-2 NA CASSLDAADLNEKLFF
TRBJ2-5 TRBV7-8 TRBD2 CASSWGTSGGLKETQYF
TRBJ2-5 TRBV9 NA CASSVAAGRKETQYF
TRBJ2-5 TRBV6-6 NA CASSYRDQETQYF
TRBJ2-4 TRBV13 NA CASRRTLAKNIQYF
TRBJ2-7 TRBV5-6 NA CASSLGIPGSPYEQYF
TRBJ1-1 TRBV10-3 NA CAISGRATEAFF
TRBJ2-3 TRBV12-3/TRBV12-4 NA CASSRLGPPTDTQYF
TRBJ1-6 TRBV2 NA CASSEGQGRNSPLHF
TRBJ2-5 TRBV12-3/TRBV12-4 NA CASSPPGYQETQYF
TRBJ2-1 TRBV20-1 NA CSARVPTLNEQFF